This TCR beta chain was sequenced during a study of blood T cells in healthy people across ages. On the study more broadly: With template switching, about one barcoded beta molecule was captured per two T cells.

Study-level results: TCR beta diversity, measured per million T cells, fell in a roughly linear way with age.

A second PCR, run for 7 to 11 cycles, used a sample-barcoded 5' primer plus a J-beta primer mix. Every single cDNA molecule received a tag from a template-switch adaptor with 12 random nucleotides. TCRdb ran MiXCR on the 5' RACE reads and lists one entry per CDR3 protein. The sample holds around 1,500,000 distinct CDR3 sequences, 42% seen once. Total RNA was isolated from each sample in quantities of at least 5 micrograms. On this clonotype: What it binds is not known.

This receptor was taken from a woman under 30 in good health. Sequencing was done on a sample of blood.

The CDR3 DNA sequence: TGTGCCAGCAGTTTCGGGACTAGCGACCCCCTATCCTACAATGAGCAGTTCTTC. This codes for CASSFGTSDPLSYNEQFF. The chain uses TRBV27 and TRBJ2-1; 10 positions match TRBD2. Germline V lookup: CDR1 MNHEY, CDR2 SMNVEV (reference sequence). V shed 3 bases and J 1 base; nucleotides not matched to a gene: 9. The CDR3 totals 18 residues.